A single sample is the source of the 9 T cell receptor beta chains below, sequenced in a study of blood T cell repertoires in COVID-19. Profiled with immunoSEQ multiplex PCR; TCRdb holds only in-frame clones, not every one. The sample has over 250,000 clones; roughly 89% are singletons. Material: peripheral blood. Receptor source: a man aged 45-60 years with acute or convalescent COVID-19.

This clone was seen a single time. The V gene is TRBV7-6, the J gene TRBJ2-2, with D possibly TRBD2 on 6 matching bases. CDR1 is SGHVS and CDR2 is FNYEAQ in the germline V gene. The CDR3 is 18 residues long. Trimming removed 1 base at V and 2 bases at J, with 17 bases between. CDR3 in DNA: TGTGCCAGCAGCTTAGAGGAGGGGTTGAGCTCTAACACCGGGGAGCTGTTTTTT. This translates into CASSLEEGLSSNTGELFF. Full variable domain (missing parts from reference TRBV7-6 and TRBJ2-2): GAGVSQSPRYKVTKRGQDVALRCDPISGHVSLYWYRQALGQGPEFLTYFNYEAQQDKSGLPNDRFSAERPEGSISTLTIQRTEQRDSAMYRCASSLEEGLSSNTGELFFGEGSRLTVL.

This sequence joins TRBV9 and TRBJ1-2, with 8 bases lining up with TRBD1. V was pared by 0 bases and J by 8 bases, with 6 bases of the junction left unmatched. The CDR3 extends over 14 amino acids. Germline loops: CDR1 SGDLS, CDR2 YYNGEE. The CDR3 nucleotides are TGTGCCAGCAGCGTAGGGTTTGGGACAGGAGGCTACACCTTC. Protein product: CASSVGFGTGGYTF.

V is TRBV4-2 and J is TRBJ2-7, with D possibly TRBD2 on 5 matching bases. V gave up 2 bases and J gave up 5 bases, with 13 bases separating them. The CDR3 is 14 residues long. Germline values: CDR1 LGHNA, CDR2 YNFKEQ. CDR3 in DNA: TGTGCCAGCAGCCAATCCGGGGTAGTCAACGAGCAGTACTTC. This gives the protein CASSQSGVVNEQYF.

This clone appeared a single time. The chain links TRBV7-9 to TRBJ2-7; D call uncertain. This CDR3 contains 15 residues. V lost 1 base to trimming and J lost 0 bases, with 10 bases between them. Germline values: CDR1 SEHNR, CDR2 FQNEAQ (reference sequence). The CDR3 reads CASSLVRIYSYEQYF. The CDR3 nucleotides are TGTGCCAGCAGCTTAGTGCGGATATACTCCTACGAGCAGTACTTC.

This chain links TRBV9 with TRBJ2-3; TRBD1 might be the D (5 bases). The CDR3 length is 15 residues. Germline CDR1 is SGDLS and CDR2 is YYNGEE. V was shortened by 0 bases and J by 6 bases, with 14 bases between the two germline ends. CDR3 coding DNA: TGTGCCAGCAGCGTAGAAAGGTCCAGGGTCGATACGCAGTATTTT. This translates into CASSVERSRVDTQYF.

This chain uses TRBV10-3 with TRBJ1-1; D gene uncertain. V lost 8 bases to trimming and J lost 10 bases, with 11 bases between them. The CDR3 consists of 10 residues. Germline CDR1 reads ENHRY; CDR2 reads SYGVKD. The CDR3 region has the DNA TGTGCCATCGGCCCTCCCTTAGCTTTCTTT. It codes for CAIGPPLAFF.

The genes are TRBV5-1 and TRBJ2-1, with D possibly TRBD2 on 6 matching bases. Trimming stripped 1 base from V and 9 bases from J, with 20 bases between. Germline CDR1 is SGHRS and CDR2 is YFSETQ. CDR3 length: 16 residues. As DNA, the CDR3 is TGCGCCAGCAGCTTGCAGTCGGCGGGGACCAATACTGAGCAGTTCTTC. Residues: CASSLQSAGTNTEQFF.

This clone turned up a few times. This chain joins TRBV4-1 and TRBJ1-4; 9 bases align to TRBD1. V was clipped by 3 bases and J by 0 bases; unmatched bases: 2. CDR1 is MGHRA, CDR2 YSYEKL, per germline. The CDR3 totals 16 residues. The CDR3 bases are TGCGCCAGCAGCCAGGGACAGGGTCCAACTAATGAAAAACTGTTTTTT. Its protein product is CASSQGQGPTNEKLFF.

This chain's CDR3 is CASSLGVAGGRDEQFF. CDR3 nucleotides: TGTGCCAGCAGCTTAGGTGTAGCGGGGGGGCGGGATGAGCAGTTCTTC. The chain combines TRBV11-3 with TRBJ2-1; TRBD2 aligns across 11 bases. V gave up 1 base and J gave up 8 bases; unmatched junction bases: 7. CDR3 length equals 16 residues. The germline gives CDR1 SGHNT, CDR2 YENEEA.